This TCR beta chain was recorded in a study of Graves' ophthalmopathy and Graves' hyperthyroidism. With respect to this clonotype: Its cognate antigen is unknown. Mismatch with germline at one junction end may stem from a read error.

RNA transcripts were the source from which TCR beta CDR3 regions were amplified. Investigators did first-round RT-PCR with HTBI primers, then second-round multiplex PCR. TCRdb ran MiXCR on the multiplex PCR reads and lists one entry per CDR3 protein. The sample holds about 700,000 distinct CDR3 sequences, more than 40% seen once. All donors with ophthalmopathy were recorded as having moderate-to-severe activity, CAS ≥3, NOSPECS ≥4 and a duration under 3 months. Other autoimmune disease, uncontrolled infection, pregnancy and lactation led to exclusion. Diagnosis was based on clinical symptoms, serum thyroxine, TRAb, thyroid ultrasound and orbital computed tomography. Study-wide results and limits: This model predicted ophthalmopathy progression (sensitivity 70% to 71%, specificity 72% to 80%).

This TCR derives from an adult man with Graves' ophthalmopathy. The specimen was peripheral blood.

The CDR3 protein is CASSQVKAGGQPQHF. CDR3 sequence (DNA): TGTGCCAGCAGCCAAGTTAAGGCAGGGGGTCAGCCTCAGCATTTT. This chain joins TRBV7-2 and TRBJ1-5; TRBD1 aligns across 7 bases. CDR3 size: 15 residues. The germline V gene has CDR1 SGHTA and CDR2 FQGNSA. Full variable domain (rest looked up from reference TRBV7-2 and TRBJ1-5): GAGVSQSPSNKVTEKGKDVELRCDPISGHTALYWYRQSLGQGLEFLIYFQGNSAPDKSGLPSDRFSAERTGGSVSTLTIQRTQQEDSAVYLCASSQVKAGGQPQHFGDGTRLSIL.